A single sample gave rise to the 9 T cell receptor beta chains below, sequenced in a study of T cell responses to AZD1222 COVID-19 vaccine. Sequencing was performed with immunoSEQ multiplex PCR; in TCRdb, only in-frame clones are kept and a portion is missing. The repertoire holds 70,000 to 80,000 clones, with 86% as singletons. Sample: peripheral blood, taken on day 0 of AZD1222 vaccination. The receptors stem from an adult in good health.

The chain couples TRBV28 to TRBJ1-2; D gene uncertain. CDR1 is MDHEN and CDR2 is SYDVKM in the germline V gene. The CDR3 totals 12 residues. V lost 2 bases, J lost 2 bases, and 3 bases lay in between. This CDR3 reads CASSLGNYGYTF. The CDR3 region has the DNA TGTGCCAGCAGTTTAGGCAACTATGGCTACACCTTC.

This chain joins TRBV28 and TRBJ1-5, with D possibly being TRBD1 (6 bases). Germline CDR1 is MDHEN and CDR2 is SYDVKM. CDR3 size: 12 residues. V was trimmed by 7 bases and J by 6 bases, leaving 10 bases between them. The CDR3 spells CASTGALQPQHF. The CDR3 nucleotides are TGTGCCAGCACAGGGGCCCTTCAGCCCCAGCATTTT. The full variable domain, with the rest looked up from reference TRBV28 and TRBJ1-5, is DVKVTQSSRYLVKRTGEKVFLECVQDMDHENMFWYRQDPGLGLRLIYFSYDVKMKEKGDIPEGYSVSREKKERFSLILESASTNQTSMYLCASTGALQPQHFGDGTRLSIL.

V and J are TRBV7-2 and TRBJ2-2; no firm D call. Germline CDR1 SGHTA, CDR2 FQGNSA. The CDR3 extends over 12 amino acids. Trimming took off 1 base at V and 6 bases at J, with 3 bases between the two ends. The CDR3 is CASSLVPGELFF. CDR3 nucleotide sequence: TGTGCCAGCAGCTTAGTTCCCGGGGAGCTGTTTTTT.

The sample holds a few counts of this clone. This chain uses TRBV18 with TRBJ1-2, with TRBD1 identical over 8 bases. The germline gives CDR1 KGHSH, CDR2 LQKENI. J was trimmed by 6 bases and V by 3 bases; bases with no gene match: 12. The CDR3 extends over 16 amino acids. The CDR3 coding sequence is TGTGCCAGCTCACCCTCGGGACAGGCGGGCCTTGATGGCTACACCTTC. Translating it yields CASSPSGQAGLDGYTF.

The rearrangement uses TRBV7-6 and TRBJ2-5; a weak D match, TRBD2 (6 bases). Germline V gene lookup returns CDR1 SGHVS and CDR2 FNYEAQ. The CDR3 has 15 amino acids. Trimming took 0 bases from V and 3 from J, leaving 11 bases between them. The CDR3 region has the DNA TGTGCCAGCAGCTTAGCGGGGGGAACGAAAGAGACCCAGTACTTC. It codes for CASSLAGGTKETQYF.

The rearrangement links TRBV28 to TRBJ1-2; TRBD1 is a possible D gene (5 bases). The germline gives CDR1 MDHEN, CDR2 SYDVKM. The ends were cut back, 6 bases at V and 3 bases at J, with 17 bases in the middle. The CDR3 sequence is 15 residues long. CDR3 in amino acids: CASSGGTSQHYGYTF. The CDR3 nucleotides read TGTGCCAGCAGCGGGGGGACTTCCCAGCACTATGGCTACACCTTC.

This chain connects TRBV5-4 to TRBJ2-7; D tentatively fits TRBD1 or TRBD2 (5 bases each). This CDR3 is built from 14 residues. V gave up 3 bases and J gave up 0 bases, with 10 bases separating them. CDR1 and CDR2 from the germline V gene are SGHNT and YYREEE (reference sequence). The CDR3 region has the DNA TGTGCCAGCAGCTCGGGACCGACCTCCTACGAGCAGTACTTC. Amino acids: CASSSGPTSYEQYF. The full variable domain, its missing parts supplied by reference TRBV5-4 and TRBJ2-7, is ETGVTQSPTHLIKTRGQQVTLRCSSQSGHNTVSWYQQALGQGPQFIFQYYREEENGRGNFPPRFSGLQFPNYSSELNVNALELDDSALYLCASSSGPTSYEQYFGPGTRLTVT.

The V call is TRBV27, the J call TRBJ2-3; D unresolved. Trimming cost V 2 bases and J 6 bases, with 9 bases left between them. Looked up from germline, CDR1 is MNHEY and CDR2 is SMNVEV (reference sequence). This CDR3 has 13 amino acids. CDR3 region: CASSLRSPDTQYF. The CDR3 DNA reads TGTGCCAGCAGTTTACGCAGCCCCGATACGCAGTATTTT.

This chain links TRBV9 with TRBJ2-3, with 13 bases identical to TRBD2. V shed 4 bases and J 3 bases; nucleotides not matched to a gene: 8. This CDR3 has 17 amino acids. Germline CDR1 SGDLS, CDR2 YYNGEE. CDR3 DNA sequence: TGTGCCAGCAGCCCACTTCGGACTAGCGGGAGTACAGATACGCAGTATTTT. Encoded protein: CASSPLRTSGSTDTQYF.